This T cell receptor beta chain comes out of a study of PD-1 blockade in classical Hodgkin lymphoma. Between the trimmed V and J ends, which lost 8 bases and 2 bases, there was a span of 12 bases. CDR1 and CDR2 from the germline V gene are LNHDA and SQIVND (reference sequence). The CDR3 is made up of 13 amino acids. Libraries were prepared by immunoSEQ multiplex PCR; TCRdb keeps only in-frame clonotypes and omits some of them. The table includes around 29,000 clones, 89% detected once. Time point described: newly diagnosed, previously untreated cHL patient sample. Starting with thawed PBMCs, CD4+ T cells were purified by magnetic negative selection.

Sequenced: CD4+ T cells from blood. V usage is TRBV19 and J usage is TRBJ2-5; TRBD2 might be the D (6 bases). This sequence was found in a human donor with classical Hodgkin lymphoma. The CDR3 sequence is CASSLGGQETQYF. DNA of the CDR3: TGTGCCAGTTCTTTAGGAGGGCAAGAGACCCAGTACTTC.